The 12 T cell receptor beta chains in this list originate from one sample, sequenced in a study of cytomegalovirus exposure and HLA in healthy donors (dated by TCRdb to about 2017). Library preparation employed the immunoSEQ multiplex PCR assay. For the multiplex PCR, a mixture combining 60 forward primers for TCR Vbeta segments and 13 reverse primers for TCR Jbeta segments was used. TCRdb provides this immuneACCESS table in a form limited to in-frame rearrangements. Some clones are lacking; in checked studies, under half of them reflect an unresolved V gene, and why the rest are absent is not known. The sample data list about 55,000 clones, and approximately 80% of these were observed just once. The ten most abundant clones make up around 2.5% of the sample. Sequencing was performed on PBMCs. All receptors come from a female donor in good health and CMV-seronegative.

CDR3 bases: TGCGCCAGCAGCTTGGCGGGGGGGAGTACAGATACGCAGTATTTT. It yields the protein CASSLAGGSTDTQYF. This chain connects TRBV5-1 to TRBJ2-3; 8 nucleotides align to TRBD2. The CDR3 runs to 15 residues. CDR1 is SGHRS and CDR2 is YFSETQ in the germline V gene. Trimming removed 0 bases from V and 3 bases from J; junction bases left unmatched: 3.

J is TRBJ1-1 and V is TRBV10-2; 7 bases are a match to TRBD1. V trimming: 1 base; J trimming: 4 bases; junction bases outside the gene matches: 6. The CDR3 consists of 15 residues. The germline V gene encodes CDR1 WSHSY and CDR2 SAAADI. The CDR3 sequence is CASSEYGRGSTEAFF. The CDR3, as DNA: TGCGCCAGCAGTGAGTATGGCAGGGGGAGCACTGAAGCTTTCTTT.

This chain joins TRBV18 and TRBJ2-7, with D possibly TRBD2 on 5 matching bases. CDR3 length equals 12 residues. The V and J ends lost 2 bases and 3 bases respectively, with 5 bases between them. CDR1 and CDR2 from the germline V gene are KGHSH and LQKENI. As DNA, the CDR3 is TGTGCCAGCTCACCAGAGGGCTACGAGCAGTACTTC. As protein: CASSPEGYEQYF.

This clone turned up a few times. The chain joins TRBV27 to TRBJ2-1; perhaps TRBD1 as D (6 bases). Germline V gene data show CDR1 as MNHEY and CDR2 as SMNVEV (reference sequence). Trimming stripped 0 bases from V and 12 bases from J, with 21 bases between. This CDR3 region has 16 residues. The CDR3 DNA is TGTGCCAGCAGTTTATCTCTCGGGACAACGGGTTGGGGGCAGTTCTTC. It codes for CASSLSLGTTGWGQFF.

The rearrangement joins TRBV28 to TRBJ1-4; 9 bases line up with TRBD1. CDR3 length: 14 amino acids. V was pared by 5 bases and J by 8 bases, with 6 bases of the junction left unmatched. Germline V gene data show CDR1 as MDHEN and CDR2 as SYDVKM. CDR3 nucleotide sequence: TGTGCCAGCAGTCCCGGGACAGGGTTCGAAAAACTGTTTTTT. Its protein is CASSPGTGFEKLFF.

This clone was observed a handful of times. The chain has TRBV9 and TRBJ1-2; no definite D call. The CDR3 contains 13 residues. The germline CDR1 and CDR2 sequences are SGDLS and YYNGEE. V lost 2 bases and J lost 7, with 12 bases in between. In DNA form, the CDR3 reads TGTGCCAGCAGCGTTCCGGGGATCGGTGGCTACACCTTC. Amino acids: CASSVPGIGGYTF.

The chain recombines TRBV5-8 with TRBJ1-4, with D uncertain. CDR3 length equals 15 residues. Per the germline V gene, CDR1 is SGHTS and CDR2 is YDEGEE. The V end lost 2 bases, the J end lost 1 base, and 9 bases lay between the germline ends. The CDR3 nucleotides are TGTGCCAGCAGCTTATTGTTCCGAACTAATGAAAAACTGTTTTTT. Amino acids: CASSLLFRTNEKLFF.

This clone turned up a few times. In DNA form, the CDR3 reads TGTGCCAGCACTCTAGCGGGCTCGTCCCTAGAGCAGTACTTC. Translating it yields CASTLAGSSLEQYF. The chain joins TRBV2 to TRBJ2-5; TRBD2 matches at 8 bases. The CDR3 spans 14 residues. V shed 7 bases and J 11 bases; nucleotides not matched to a gene: 15. Germline V gene data show CDR1 as SNHLY and CDR2 as FYNNEI.

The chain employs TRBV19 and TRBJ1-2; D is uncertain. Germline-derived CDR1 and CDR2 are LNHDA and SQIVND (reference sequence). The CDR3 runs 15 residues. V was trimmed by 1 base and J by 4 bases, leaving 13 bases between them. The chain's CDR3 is CASSIGGGVAYGYTF. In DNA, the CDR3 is TGTGCCAGTAGTATAGGAGGCGGGGTGGCCTATGGCTACACCTTC.

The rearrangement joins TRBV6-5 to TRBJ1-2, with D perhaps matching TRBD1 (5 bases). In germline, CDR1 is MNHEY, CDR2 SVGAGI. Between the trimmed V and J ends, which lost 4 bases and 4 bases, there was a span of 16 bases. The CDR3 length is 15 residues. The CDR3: CASSSARQNLYGYTF. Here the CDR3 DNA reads TGTGCCAGCAGTTCCGCCAGACAGAACCTCTATGGCTACACCTTC.

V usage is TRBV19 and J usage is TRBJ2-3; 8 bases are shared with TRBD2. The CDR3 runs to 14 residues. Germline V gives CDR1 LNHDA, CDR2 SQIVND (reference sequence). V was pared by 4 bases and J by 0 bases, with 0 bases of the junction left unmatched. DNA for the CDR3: TGTGCCAGTAGTAGCGGGGGGAGCACAGATACGCAGTATTTT. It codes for CASSSGGSTDTQYF.

CDR3 sequence: CASGRTGGQETQYF. Written as DNA, the CDR3 is TGCGCCAGCGGCCGAACAGGGGGCCAAGAGACCCAGTACTTC. The genes are TRBV5-1 and TRBJ2-5, with 8 positions matching TRBD1. Germline V gene sequence: CDR1 SGHRS, CDR2 YFSETQ. This CDR3 contains 14 residues. Trimming took 7 bases from V and 1 from J; bases not matched to a gene: 6.